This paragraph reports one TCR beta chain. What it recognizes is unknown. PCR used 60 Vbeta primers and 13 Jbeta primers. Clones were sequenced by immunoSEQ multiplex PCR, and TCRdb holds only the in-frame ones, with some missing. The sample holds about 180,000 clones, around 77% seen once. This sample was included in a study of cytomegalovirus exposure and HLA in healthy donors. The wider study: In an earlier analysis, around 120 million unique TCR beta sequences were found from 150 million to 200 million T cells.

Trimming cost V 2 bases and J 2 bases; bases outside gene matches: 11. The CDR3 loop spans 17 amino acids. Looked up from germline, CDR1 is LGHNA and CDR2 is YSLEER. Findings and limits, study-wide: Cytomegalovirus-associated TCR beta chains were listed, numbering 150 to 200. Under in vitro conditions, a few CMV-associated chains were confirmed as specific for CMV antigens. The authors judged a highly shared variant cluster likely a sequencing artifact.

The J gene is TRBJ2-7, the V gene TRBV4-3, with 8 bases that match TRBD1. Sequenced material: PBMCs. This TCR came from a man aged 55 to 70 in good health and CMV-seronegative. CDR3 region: CASSQQQGVLTPYEQYF. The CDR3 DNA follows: TGCGCCAGCAGCCAACAACAGGGGGTGCTTACCCCCTACGAGCAGTACTTC.